These 14 T cell receptor beta chains share one sample of origin, sequenced in a study of CD8+ T cells in alopecia areata (dated by TCRdb to the late 2010s). The library was made by the immunoSEQ multiplex PCR assay. RNA was extracted from all samples and reverse transcribed into cDNA, which served as template for TCR sequencing. Sourced from immuneACCESS, this table was stored by TCRdb with only in-frame sequences that have V and J called. A share of the clones is absent; for the studies checked, an unresolved V gene accounts for under half, and the remainder has no known explanation. This sample gives under 200,000 clones in total; around 71% of them show up just once. Of the sample, approximately 0.91% is held by the ten largest clones. According to the study, the label for this sample's time point signals: about 4 weeks on oral tofacitinib. The sample's treatment or condition label is to be understood as: oral pan-JAK inhibitor, 5-10 mg twice daily.

The sample was CD4+ T cells sorted from blood, taken at week 4, from a patient treated with tofacitinib. The origin of the receptors is a human donor with alopecia areata.

The chain joins TRBV13 to TRBJ2-1; D not resolved. CDR1 PRHDT and CDR2 FYEKMQ come from the germline V gene (reference sequence). Trimming took off 0 bases at V and 13 bases at J, with 16 bases between the two ends. CDR3 length: 14 amino acids. The CDR3 region is CASSLGTQSPSQFF. As DNA, the CDR3 is TGTGCCAGCAGCTTAGGCACACAGAGCCCCTCACAGTTCTTC.

The chain has TRBV30 and TRBJ2-5; TRBD2 matches 9 bases. This CDR3 is 13 amino acids long. The J segment lost 1 base and the V segment lost 6 bases, leaving 3 bases of the junction unmatched. The germline gives CDR1 GTSNPN, CDR2 SVGIG (reference sequence). CDR3 loop: CACSTSGQETQYF. In DNA, the CDR3 is TGTGCCTGCTCGACTAGCGGCCAAGAGACCCAGTACTTC.

This clone was seen a handful of times. The chain recombines TRBV10-3 with TRBJ2-5; 10 bases align to TRBD1. J lost 4 bases, V lost 6 bases, and 8 bases had no gene match. This CDR3 is built from 15 residues. Germline V gives CDR1 ENHRY, CDR2 SYGVKD. CDR3 bases: TGTGCCATCAGACGCGGGACAGGGGAGCGAGAGACCCAGTACTTC. It codes for CAIRRGTGERETQYF.

This clone was counted once. The CDR3 loop reads CATSRDPGHAETQYF. For the CDR3, the DNA is TGTGCCACCAGCAGAGATCCCGGACATGCCGAGACCCAGTACTTC. The V and J genes are TRBV15 and TRBJ2-5, with D perhaps matching TRBD1 (5 bases). Germline V gene lookup returns CDR1 LNHNV and CDR2 YYDKDF (reference sequence). The CDR3 runs 15 residues. V was trimmed by 0 bases and J by 5 bases, leaving 13 bases between them.

The V and J genes are TRBV29-1 and TRBJ2-3; 7 nucleotides agree with TRBD1. The length of the CDR3 is 15 residues. The junction had 7 bases not matched to a gene; V was cut back by 3 bases and J by 1 base. Germline lookup yields CDR1 SQVTM and CDR2 ANQGSEA. The CDR3 is CSVEGLTGGTDTQYF. Here the CDR3 DNA reads TGCAGCGTTGAGGGGTTAACAGGGGGCACAGATACGCAGTATTTT.

This clone has only a few counts. Here the CDR3 DNA reads TGTGCCAGCAGATCACAGGGCTCGGGTACTGAAGCTTTCTTT. This translates into CASRSQGSGTEAFF. The chain combines TRBV5-4 with TRBJ1-1; tentatively, D is TRBD1 (6 bases). The CDR3 sequence is 14 residues long. From germline, CDR1 is SGHNT and CDR2 YYREEE (reference sequence). V was pared by 5 bases and J by 5 bases, with 16 bases between.

The genes are TRBV6-5 and TRBJ1-3, with 7 bases aligning to TRBD1. V was pared by 5 bases and J by 3 bases, with 4 bases of the junction left unmatched. From germline, CDR1 is MNHEY and CDR2 SVGAGI. The length of the CDR3 is 14 residues. CDR3 residues: CASSIRGNGNTIYF. The DNA of the CDR3 is TGTGCCAGCAGTATCAGGGGGAATGGAAACACCATATATTTT.

This chain uses TRBV5-1 with TRBJ2-7, with 8 bases matching TRBD1. V lost 4 bases to trimming and J lost 0 bases; unmatched junction nucleotides: 6. The CDR3 sequence is 15 residues long. Germline CDR1 SGHRS, CDR2 YFSETQ. CDR3 in amino acids: CASSPDRAISYEQYF. CDR3 bases: TGCGCCAGCAGCCCGGACAGGGCGATCTCCTACGAGCAGTACTTC.

This clone came up a few times. The DNA for the CDR3 is TGTGCCAGCAGCTTACGCGGGGAGAAGAGCAATGAGCAGTTCTTC. This gives the protein CASSLRGEKSNEQFF. The chain combines TRBV7-8 with TRBJ2-1; the D gene is possibly TRBD2 (6 bases). CDR1 and CDR2 (germline): SGHVS, FQNEAQ. The CDR3 has 15 residues. Trimming cost V 2 bases and J 6 bases, with 14 bases left between them.

This chain links TRBV5-6 with TRBJ2-6, with unresolved D. The CDR3 is 17 residues long. V lost 0 bases and J lost 0, with 10 bases in between. Germline V gene data show CDR1 as SGHDT and CDR2 as YYEEEE. The CDR3 DNA follows: TGTGCCAGCAGCTTGGGCAGCAAGCGCTCTGGGGCCAACGTCCTGACTTTC. This encodes CASSLGSKRSGANVLTF.

A few counts support this clone. The gene calls are TRBV29-1 and TRBJ2-1; 15 positions match TRBD2. Germline V gives CDR1 SQVTM, CDR2 ANQGSEA. Trimming removed 5 bases from V and 4 bases from J; junction bases left unmatched: 6. The CDR3 sequence is 16 residues long. The CDR3 DNA sequence: TGCAGCGTTCCAGGGACTAGCGGGGGGTGGTACAATGAGCAGTTCTTC. This encodes CSVPGTSGGWYNEQFF.

The chain couples TRBV30 to TRBJ2-2; a weak D match, TRBD2 (6 bases). This CDR3 spans 14 amino acids. Germline values: CDR1 GTSNPN, CDR2 SVGIG (reference sequence). V dropped 2 bases and J dropped 5 bases, with 12 bases sitting between them. The CDR3 nucleotides read TGTGCCTGGAGTCCGGGGGTTCGTACCGGGGAGCTGTTTTTT. This codes for CAWSPGVRTGELFF.

The chain recombines TRBV9 with TRBJ2-3; 8 bases are shared with TRBD2. The CDR3 is made up of 16 amino acids. Germline values: CDR1 SGDLS, CDR2 YYNGEE. With 0 bases clipped from V and 1 base from J, the junction kept 4 bases outside the gene matches. The CDR3 coding sequence is TGTGCCAGCAGCGTAGCCCCGCGGGGGGGCACAGATACGCAGTATTTT. Translated: CASSVAPRGGTDTQYF.

The CDR3: CASSLSGTSTPQHF. The CDR3 DNA reads TGCGCCAGCAGCTTATCCGGGACCTCTACACCCCAGCATTTT. V gene TRBV5-1 combines with J gene TRBJ1-5; tentatively, D is TRBD1 (5 bases). The CDR3 spans 14 residues. With 2 bases removed from V and 10 bases from J, the gap between germline ends came to 16 bases. The germline V gene encodes CDR1 SGHRS and CDR2 YFSETQ.